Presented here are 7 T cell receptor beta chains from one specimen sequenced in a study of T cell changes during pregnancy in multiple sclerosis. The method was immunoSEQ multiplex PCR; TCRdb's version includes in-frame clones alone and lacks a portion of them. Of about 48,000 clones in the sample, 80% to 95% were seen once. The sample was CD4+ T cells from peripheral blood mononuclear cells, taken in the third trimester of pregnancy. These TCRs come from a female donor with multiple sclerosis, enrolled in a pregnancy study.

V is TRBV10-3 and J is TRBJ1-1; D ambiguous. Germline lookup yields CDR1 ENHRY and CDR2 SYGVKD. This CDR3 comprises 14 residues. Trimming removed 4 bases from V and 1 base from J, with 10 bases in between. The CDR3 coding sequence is TGTGCCATCAGTGCGATCGGGAAGAACACTGAAGCTTTCTTT. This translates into CAISAIGKNTEAFF.

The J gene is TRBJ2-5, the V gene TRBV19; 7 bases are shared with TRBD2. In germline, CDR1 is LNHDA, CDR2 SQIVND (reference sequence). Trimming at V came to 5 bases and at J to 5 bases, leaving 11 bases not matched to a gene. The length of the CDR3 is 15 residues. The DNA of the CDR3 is TGTGCCAGTAGTCCCGGCGGGGGTGGTTACGAGACCCAGTACTTC. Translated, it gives CASSPGGGGYETQYF.

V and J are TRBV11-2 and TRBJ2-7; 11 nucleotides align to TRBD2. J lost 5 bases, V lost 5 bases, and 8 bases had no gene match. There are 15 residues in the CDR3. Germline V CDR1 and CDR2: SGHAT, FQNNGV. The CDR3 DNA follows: TGTGCCAGCAGCCTAACCACTAGCGGGGGCCACGAGCAGTACTTC. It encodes CASSLTTSGGHEQYF.

Here the CDR3 DNA reads TGTGCCACCAGCAGAGAAACCGCCACATACACAGATACGCAGTATTTT. Translated: CATSRETATYTDTQYF. The chain recombines TRBV15 with TRBJ2-3; D is ambiguous. Trimming took off 0 bases at V and 2 bases at J, with 12 bases between the two ends. The CDR3 is made up of 16 amino acids. Germline CDR1 and CDR2: LNHNV and YYDKDF (reference sequence).

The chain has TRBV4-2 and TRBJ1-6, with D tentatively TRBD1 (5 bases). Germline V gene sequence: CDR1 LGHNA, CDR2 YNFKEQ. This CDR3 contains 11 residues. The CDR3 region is CGAGKSSPLHF. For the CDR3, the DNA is TGTGGGGCAGGGAAAAGCTCACCCCTCCACTTT.

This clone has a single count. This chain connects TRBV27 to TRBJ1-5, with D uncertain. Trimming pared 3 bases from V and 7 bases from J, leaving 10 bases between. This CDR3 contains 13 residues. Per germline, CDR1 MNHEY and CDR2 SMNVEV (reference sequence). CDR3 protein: CASSFDSGQPQHF. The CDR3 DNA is TGTGCCAGCAGTTTTGATTCGGGACAGCCCCAGCATTTT.

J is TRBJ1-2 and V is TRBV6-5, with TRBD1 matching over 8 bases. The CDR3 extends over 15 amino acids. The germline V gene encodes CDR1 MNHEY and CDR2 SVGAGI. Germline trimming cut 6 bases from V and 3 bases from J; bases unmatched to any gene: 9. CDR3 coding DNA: TGTGCCAGCAGCCCCGGGGGACAGGCCTACTATGGCTACACCTTC. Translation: CASSPGGQAYYGYTF.